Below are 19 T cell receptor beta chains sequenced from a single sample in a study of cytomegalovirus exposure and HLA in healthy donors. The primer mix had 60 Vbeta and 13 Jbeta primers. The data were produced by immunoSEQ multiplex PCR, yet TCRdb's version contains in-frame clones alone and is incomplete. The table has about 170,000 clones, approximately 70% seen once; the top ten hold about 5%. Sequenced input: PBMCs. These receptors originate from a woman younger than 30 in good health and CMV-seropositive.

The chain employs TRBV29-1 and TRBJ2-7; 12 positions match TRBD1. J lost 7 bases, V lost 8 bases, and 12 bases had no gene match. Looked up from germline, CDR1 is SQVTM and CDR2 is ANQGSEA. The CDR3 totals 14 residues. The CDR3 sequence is CSILYRDRGHEQYF. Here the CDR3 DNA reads TGCAGCATTTTGTACCGGGACAGGGGGCATGAGCAGTACTTC.

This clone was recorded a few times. CDR3 amino acids: CASSQDEERGFQETQYF. CDR3 DNA: TGCGCCAGCAGCCAAGATGAGGAGCGGGGGTTCCAAGAGACCCAGTACTTC. This chain joins TRBV4-1 and TRBJ2-5; 8 bases are a match to TRBD2. Germline values: CDR1 MGHRA, CDR2 YSYEKL. The J segment lost 1 base and the V segment lost 0 bases, leaving 7 bases of the junction unmatched. CDR3 size: 17 residues.

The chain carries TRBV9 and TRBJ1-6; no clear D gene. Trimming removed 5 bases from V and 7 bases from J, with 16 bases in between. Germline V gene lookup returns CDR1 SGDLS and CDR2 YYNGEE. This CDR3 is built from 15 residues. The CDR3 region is CASSKADTVNSPLHF. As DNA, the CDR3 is TGTGCCAGCAGTAAAGCAGACACCGTGAATTCACCCCTCCACTTT. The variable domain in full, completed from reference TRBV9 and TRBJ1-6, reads DSGVTQTPKHLITATGQRVTLRCSPRSGDLSVYWYQQSLDQGLQFLIQYYNGEERAKGNILERFSAQQFPDLHSELNLSSLELGDSALYFCASSKADTVNSPLHFGNGTRLTVT.

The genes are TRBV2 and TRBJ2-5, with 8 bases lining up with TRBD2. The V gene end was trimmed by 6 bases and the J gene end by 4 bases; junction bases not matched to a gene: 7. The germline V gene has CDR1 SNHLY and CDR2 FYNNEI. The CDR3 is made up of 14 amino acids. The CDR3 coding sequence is TGTGCCAGCAGCTCTCCGGGACTAGTAGAGACCCAGTACTTC. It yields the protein CASSSPGLVETQYF.

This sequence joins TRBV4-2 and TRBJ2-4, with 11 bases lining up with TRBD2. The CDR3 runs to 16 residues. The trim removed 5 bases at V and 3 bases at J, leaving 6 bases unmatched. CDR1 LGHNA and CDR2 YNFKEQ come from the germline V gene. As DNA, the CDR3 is TGTGCCAGCAGCTTTAGCGGGGGGGCGGACAAAAACATTCAGTACTTC. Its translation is CASSFSGGADKNIQYF.

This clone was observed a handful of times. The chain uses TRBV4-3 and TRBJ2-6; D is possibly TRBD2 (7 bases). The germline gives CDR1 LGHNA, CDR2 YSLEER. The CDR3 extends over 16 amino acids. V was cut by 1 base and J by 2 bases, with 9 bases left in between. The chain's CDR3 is CASSQVGGPGANVLTF. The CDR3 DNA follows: TGCGCCAGCAGCCAAGTGGGGGGGCCTGGGGCCAACGTCCTGACTTTC.

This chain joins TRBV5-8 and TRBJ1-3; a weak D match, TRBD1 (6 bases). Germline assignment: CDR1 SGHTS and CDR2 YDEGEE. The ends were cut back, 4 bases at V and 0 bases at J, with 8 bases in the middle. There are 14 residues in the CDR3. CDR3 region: CASSPTGSGNTIYF. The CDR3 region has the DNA TGTGCCAGCAGCCCGACAGGCTCTGGAAACACCATATATTTT.

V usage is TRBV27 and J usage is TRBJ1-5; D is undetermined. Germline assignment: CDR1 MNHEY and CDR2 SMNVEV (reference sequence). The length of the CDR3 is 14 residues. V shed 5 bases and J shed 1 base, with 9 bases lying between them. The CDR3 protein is CASSLKSSNQPQHF. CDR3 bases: TGTGCCAGCAGTCTGAAAAGCAGCAATCAGCCCCAGCATTTT.

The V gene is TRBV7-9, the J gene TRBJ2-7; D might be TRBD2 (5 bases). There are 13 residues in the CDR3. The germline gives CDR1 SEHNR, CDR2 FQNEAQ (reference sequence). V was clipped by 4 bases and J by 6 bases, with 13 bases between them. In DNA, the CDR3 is TGTGCCAGCAGCTCCCTAGGAGGAGGCGAGCAGTACTTC. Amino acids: CASSSLGGGEQYF.

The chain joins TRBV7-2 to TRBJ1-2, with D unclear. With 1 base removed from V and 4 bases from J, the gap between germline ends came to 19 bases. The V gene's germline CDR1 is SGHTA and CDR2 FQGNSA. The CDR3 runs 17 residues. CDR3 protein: CASSLGSIDWAGYGYTF. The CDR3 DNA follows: TGTGCCAGCAGCTTAGGCTCCATCGATTGGGCTGGCTATGGCTACACCTTC.

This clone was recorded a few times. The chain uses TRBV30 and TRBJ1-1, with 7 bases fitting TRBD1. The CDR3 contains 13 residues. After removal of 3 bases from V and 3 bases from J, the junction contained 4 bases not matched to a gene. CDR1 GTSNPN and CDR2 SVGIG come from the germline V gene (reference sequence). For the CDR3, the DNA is TGTGCCTGGAGCCAGGGGGTACACACTGAAGCTTTCTTT. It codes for CAWSQGVHTEAFF.

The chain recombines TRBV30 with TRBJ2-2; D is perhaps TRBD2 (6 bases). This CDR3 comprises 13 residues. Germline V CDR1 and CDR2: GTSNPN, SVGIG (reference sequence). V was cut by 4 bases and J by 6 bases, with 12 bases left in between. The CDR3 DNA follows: TGTGCCTGGACATCGGGGGTAGCCGGGGAGCTGTTTTTT. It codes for CAWTSGVAGELFF.

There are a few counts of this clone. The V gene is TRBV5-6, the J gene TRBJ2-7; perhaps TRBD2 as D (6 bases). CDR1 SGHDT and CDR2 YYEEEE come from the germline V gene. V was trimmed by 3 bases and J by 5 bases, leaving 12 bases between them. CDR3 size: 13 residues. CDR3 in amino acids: CASSWGVPHEQYF. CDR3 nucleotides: TGTGCCAGCAGCTGGGGGGTCCCCCACGAGCAGTACTTC. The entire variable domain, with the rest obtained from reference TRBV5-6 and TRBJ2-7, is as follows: DAGVTQSPTHLIKTRGQQVTLRCSPKSGHDTVSWYQQALGQGPQFIFQYYEEEERQRGNFPDRFSGHQFPNYSSELNVNALLLGDSALYLCASSWGVPHEQYFGPGTRLTVT.

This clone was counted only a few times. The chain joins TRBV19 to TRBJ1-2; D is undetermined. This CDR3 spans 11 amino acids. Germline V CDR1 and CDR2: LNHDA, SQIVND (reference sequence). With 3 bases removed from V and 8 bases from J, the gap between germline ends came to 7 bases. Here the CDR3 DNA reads TGTGCCAGTAGTATCAGTGAAGGCTACACCTTC. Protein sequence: CASSISEGYTF.

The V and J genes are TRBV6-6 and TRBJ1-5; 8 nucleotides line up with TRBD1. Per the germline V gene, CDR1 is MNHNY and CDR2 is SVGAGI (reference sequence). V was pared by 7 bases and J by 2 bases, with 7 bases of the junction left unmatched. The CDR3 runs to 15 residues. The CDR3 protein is CASKEAGGGNQPQHF. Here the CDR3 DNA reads TGTGCCAGCAAGGAGGCAGGGGGCGGCAATCAGCCCCAGCATTTT.

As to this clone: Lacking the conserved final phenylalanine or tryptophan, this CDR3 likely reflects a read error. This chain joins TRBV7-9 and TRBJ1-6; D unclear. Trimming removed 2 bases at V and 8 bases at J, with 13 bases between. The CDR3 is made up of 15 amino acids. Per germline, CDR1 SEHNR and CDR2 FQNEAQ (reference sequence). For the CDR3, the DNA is TGTGCCAGCAGCTTACAACAGAGCTCTTATTCACCCCTCCACCTT. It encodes CASSLQQSSYSPLHL.

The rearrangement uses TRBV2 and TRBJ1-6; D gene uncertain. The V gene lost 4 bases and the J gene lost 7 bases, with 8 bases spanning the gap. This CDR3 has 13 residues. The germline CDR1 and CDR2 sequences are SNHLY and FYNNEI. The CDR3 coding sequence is TGTGCCAGCAGTGCCGGAGTCAATTCACCCCTCCACTTT. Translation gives CASSAGVNSPLHF.

For the CDR3, the DNA is TGTGCCAGCAGATTGACAGGGCTGAAAGAGACCCAGTACTTC. Its translation is CASRLTGLKETQYF. V usage is TRBV6-1 and J usage is TRBJ2-5; 7 nucleotides agree with TRBD1. The CDR3 runs 14 residues. The ends lost 6 bases at V and 3 bases at J; junction bases unmatched: 7. Germline V gene lookup returns CDR1 MNHNS and CDR2 SASEGT.

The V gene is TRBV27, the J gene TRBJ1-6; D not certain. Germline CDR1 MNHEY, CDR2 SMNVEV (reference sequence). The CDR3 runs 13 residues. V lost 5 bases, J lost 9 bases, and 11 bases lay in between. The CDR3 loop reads CASSLNIGSPLHF. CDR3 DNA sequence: TGTGCCAGCAGTCTGAACATTGGTTCACCCCTCCACTTT.